This T cell receptor (beta chain) was found in a study of T cells expressing NK-cell markers. Study information: Serological testing identified most of the eight sequenced donors as HCMV-seropositive and one as seronegative.

TCR beta libraries carry UMIs added by 5'RACE template switching. Each CDR3 protein gets one entry in TCRdb, which reprocessed the 5' RACE reads and gives no DNA. The sample holds around 140,000 distinct CDR3 sequences. General study findings and limits: NKG2C+ dominant clonotype frequencies in 6 or 7 donors were roughly 1.0-7.5% of CD8+ T cells.

This CDR3 has 15 residues. Germline V gene data show CDR1 as SGHVS and CDR2 as FNYEAQ. Worth noting for this clonotype: Antigen specificity is unknown.

The receptor comes from a man between 18 and 29 years old in good health. Input material: blood T cells: a sorted CD56 or NKG2C T cell subset, CD4+ or CD8+ T cells, or bulk PBMC T cells (not recorded which). The rearrangement uses TRBV7-6 and TRBJ2-4; TCRdb proposes TRBD1, but this gene call is untestable without DNA. The CDR3 spells CASSLKTGPKNIQYF.